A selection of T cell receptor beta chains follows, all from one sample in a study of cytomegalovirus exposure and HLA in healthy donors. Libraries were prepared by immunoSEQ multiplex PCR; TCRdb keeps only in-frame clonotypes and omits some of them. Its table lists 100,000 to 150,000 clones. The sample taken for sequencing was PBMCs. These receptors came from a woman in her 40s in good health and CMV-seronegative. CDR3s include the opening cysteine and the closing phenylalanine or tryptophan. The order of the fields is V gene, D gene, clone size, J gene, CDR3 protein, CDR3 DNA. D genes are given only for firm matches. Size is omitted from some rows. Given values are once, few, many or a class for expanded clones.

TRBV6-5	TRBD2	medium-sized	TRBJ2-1	CASRDSGGAREQFF	TGTGCCAGCAGGGATAGCGGGGGGGCTCGTGAGCAGTTCTTC
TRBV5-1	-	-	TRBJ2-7	CASSRGSEYEQYF	TGCGCCAGCAGCAGGGGGTCGGAATACGAGCAGTACTTC
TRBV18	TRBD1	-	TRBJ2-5	CASSPPNRGQKTQYF	TGTGCCAGCTCCCCACCTAACAGGGGGCAAAAGACCCAGTACTTC
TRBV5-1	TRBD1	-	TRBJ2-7	CASSPGQGIEQYF	TGCGCCAGCAGCCCGGGACAGGGCATCGAGCAGTACTTC
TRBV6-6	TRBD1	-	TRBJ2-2	CASSFPGQGNGELFF	TGTGCCAGCAGTTTTCCGGGACAGGGCAACGGGGAGCTGTTTTTT
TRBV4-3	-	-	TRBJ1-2	CASSQEPQGLFGYTF	TGCGCCAGCAGCCAAGAACCCCAGGGGCTTTTTGGCTACACCTTC
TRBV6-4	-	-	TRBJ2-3	CASSEGGLTDTQYF	TGTGCCAGCAGTGAGGGAGGCCTCACAGATACGCAGTATTTT
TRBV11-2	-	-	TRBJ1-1	CASSLVAGLMNTEAFF	TGTGCCAGCAGCTTAGTGGCAGGGCTTATGAACACTGAAGCTTTCTTT
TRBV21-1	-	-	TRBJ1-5	CASIPTETNQPQHF	TGTGCCAGCATCCCGACAGAGACCAATCAGCCCCAGCATTTT
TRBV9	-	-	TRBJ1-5	CASSSSGEEGQPQHF	TGTGCCAGCAGTTCTAGCGGGGAAGAGGGTCAGCCCCAGCATTTT
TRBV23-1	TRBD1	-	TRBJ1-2	CASSQYLPGTENYGYTF	TGCGCCAGCAGTCAATACCTTCCCGGGACAGAGAACTATGGCTACACCTTC
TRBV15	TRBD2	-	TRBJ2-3	CATSHRGGTDTQYF	TGTGCCACCAGCCATCGGGGGGGCACAGATACGCAGTATTTT
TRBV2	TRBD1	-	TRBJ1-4	CASRLDRVGEKLFF	TGTGCCAGCAGGCTAGACAGGGTCGGGGAAAAACTGTTTTTT
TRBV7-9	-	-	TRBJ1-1	CASNLGLRDTEAFF	TGTGCCAGCAATCTAGGCCTCCGGGACACTGAAGCTTTCTTT
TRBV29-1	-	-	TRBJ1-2	CSVGGTGGNYGYTF	TGCAGCGTTGGAGGGACGGGAGGCAACTATGGCTACACCTTC
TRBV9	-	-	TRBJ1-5	CASSVRIMEGSENQPQHF	TGTGCCAGCAGCGTAAGGATTATGGAGGGTTCAGAAAATCAGCCCCAGCATTTT
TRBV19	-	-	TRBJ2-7	CASSIGRVHEQYF	TGTGCCAGTAGTATAGGGAGGGTCCACGAGCAGTACTTC
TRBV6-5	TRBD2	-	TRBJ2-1	CASSYWRGGHNEQFF	TGTGCCAGCAGTTACTGGCGGGGGGGACACAATGAGCAGTTCTTC
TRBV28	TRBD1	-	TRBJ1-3	CASSSDRGTSSGNTIYF	TGTGCCAGCAGTTCGGACAGGGGGACATCGTCTGGAAACACCATATATTTT
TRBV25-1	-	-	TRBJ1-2	CASSATSWGGNYGYTF	TGTGCCAGCAGTGCCACTTCGTGGGGCGGCAACTATGGCTACACCTTC
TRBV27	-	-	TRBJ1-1	CASFRGDTEAFF	TGTGCCAGCTTCAGGGGAGACACTGAAGCTTTCTTT
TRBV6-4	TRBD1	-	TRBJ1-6	CASSDKAGTGGRPLHF	TGTGCCAGCAGTGACAAGGCCGGGACAGGGGGCCGACCCCTCCACTTT
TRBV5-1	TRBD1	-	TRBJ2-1	CASSLGDRAYNEQFF	TGCGCCAGCAGCTTGGGGGACAGGGCCTACAATGAGCAGTTCTTC
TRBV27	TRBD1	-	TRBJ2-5	CASSFRGTGAEGTQYF	TGTGCCAGCAGTTTTCGTGGGACAGGGGCTGAGGGGACCCAGTACTTC
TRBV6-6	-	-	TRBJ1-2	CASSYSSRGGNYGYTF	TGTGCCAGCAGTTACTCGAGTCGGGGAGGAAACTATGGCTACACCTTC
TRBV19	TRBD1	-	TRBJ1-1	CASSLQGGTEAFF	TGTGCCAGTAGTCTACAGGGGGGCACTGAAGCTTTCTTT
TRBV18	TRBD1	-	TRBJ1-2	CASSQDRAGGYTF	TGTGCCAGCTCACAAGACAGGGCAGGTGGCTACACCTTC
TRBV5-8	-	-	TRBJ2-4	CASSLGQILNIQYF	TGTGCCAGCAGCTTGGGCCAGATATTAAACATTCAGTACTTC
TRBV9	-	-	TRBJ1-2	CASSVWGQSGYTF	TGTGCCAGCAGCGTATGGGGGCAAAGTGGCTACACCTTC
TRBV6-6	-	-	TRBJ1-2	CASSYRGDLPHGYTF	TGTGCCAGCAGTTACCGGGGGGATCTCCCCCATGGCTACACCTTC
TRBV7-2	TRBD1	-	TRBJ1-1	CASSSDRGWTEAFF	TGTGCCAGCAGCTCTGACAGGGGATGGACTGAAGCTTTCTTT
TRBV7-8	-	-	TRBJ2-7	CASSSNQKWSF	TGTGCCAGCAGCTCCAATCAGAAGTGGTCCTTC
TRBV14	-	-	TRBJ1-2	CASSQVSRNYGYTF	TGTGCCAGCAGCCAAGTGTCCAGGAACTATGGCTACACCTTC
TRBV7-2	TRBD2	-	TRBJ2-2	CASSLGGGRSQGELFF	TGTGCCAGCAGCTTAGGCGGGGGGCGGTCACAAGGGGAGCTGTTTTTT
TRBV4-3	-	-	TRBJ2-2	CASSQGFVSWRVITGELFF	TGCGCCAGCAGCCAAGGGTTCGTTAGTTGGCGGGTGATCACCGGGGAGCTGTTTTTT
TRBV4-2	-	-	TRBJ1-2	CASSQEQLYGYTF	TGTGCCAGCAGCCAAGAACAGCTCTATGGCTACACCTTC
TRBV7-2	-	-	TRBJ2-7	CASSLLFTGEQYF	TGTGCCAGCAGCTTACTATTTACCGGCGAGCAGTACTTC
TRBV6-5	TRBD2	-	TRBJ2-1	CASRSGTSVYNEQFF	TGTGCCAGCAGGTCCGGGACTAGCGTCTACAATGAGCAGTTCTTC
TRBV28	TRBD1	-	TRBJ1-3	CASSPQGIRNTIYF	TGTGCCAGCAGTCCACAGGGGATCAGAAACACCATATATTTT
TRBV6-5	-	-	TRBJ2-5	CASMEEETQYF	TGTGCCAGCATGGAGGAAGAGACCCAGTACTTC
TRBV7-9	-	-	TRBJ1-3	CASRPGRSGNTIYF	TGTGCCAGCAGGCCGGGGAGGTCTGGAAACACCATATATTTT
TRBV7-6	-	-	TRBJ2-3	CASTFLGGLTDTQYF	TGTGCCAGCACCTTTTTGGGGGGTCTAACAGATACGCAGTATTTT
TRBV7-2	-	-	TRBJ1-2	CASSLTPRGNYGYTF	TGTGCCAGCAGCTTAACACCTCGGGGAAACTATGGCTACACCTTC
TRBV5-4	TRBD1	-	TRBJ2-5	CASSPGKGQGSWETQYF	TGTGCCAGCAGCCCGGGCAAGGGACAGGGGTCGTGGGAGACCCAGTACTTC
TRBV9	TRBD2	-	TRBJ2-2	CASSYRGGRGTGELFF	TGTGCCAGCAGCTACCGGGGGGGCCGCGGCACCGGGGAGCTGTTTTTT
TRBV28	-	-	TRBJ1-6	CASSTLNSPLHF	TGTGCCAGCAGTACGCTAAATTCACCCCTCCACTTT
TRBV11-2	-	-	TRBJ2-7	CASSLLTGHLAEQYF	TGTGCCAGCAGCCTTCTGACAGGCCACCTCGCCGAGCAGTACTTC
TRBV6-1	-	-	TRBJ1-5	CASSAGRGLKYF	TGTGCCAGCAGTGCCGGAAGGGGCCTTAAGTATTTT
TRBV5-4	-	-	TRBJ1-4	CASSLEQGNEKLFF	TGTGCCAGCAGCTTGGAACAGGGAAATGAAAAACTGTTTTTT
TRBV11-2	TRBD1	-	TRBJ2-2	CASLTGTGTFTGELFF	TGTGCCAGCCTCACCGGGACAGGGACTTTCACCGGGGAGCTGTTTTTT
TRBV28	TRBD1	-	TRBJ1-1	CASLSQGVEAFF	TGTGCCAGCCTTTCACAGGGGGTTGAAGCTTTCTTT
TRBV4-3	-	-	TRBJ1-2	CASSQDREGYGYTF	TGCGCCAGCAGCCAAGATCGGGAAGGGTATGGCTACACCTTC
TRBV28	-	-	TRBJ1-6	CASTPRTYSSPLHF	TGTGCCAGCACACCCCGAACCTATAGTTCACCCCTCCACTTT
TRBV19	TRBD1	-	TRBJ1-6	CASSMTGVRGSPLHF	TGTGCCAGTAGTATGACAGGGGTAAGGGGCTCACCCCTCCACTTT
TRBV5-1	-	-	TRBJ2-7	CASSLGLKWDEQYF	TGCGCCAGCAGCTTGGGACTCAAATGGGACGAGCAGTACTTC